These 10 T cell receptor beta chains share one sample of origin, sequenced in a study of T-cell memory formation after mild COVID-19. MiXCR, applied by TCRdb to the 5' RACE reads, yields one record per CDR3 protein. The repertoire holds 310,000 or so distinct CDR3 sequences, with roughly 15% as singletons. The sequencing sample was made of PBMCs or a T cell subset sorted from them (not recorded which). These receptors all come from a man in his late teens or twenties who had mild COVID-19 (a few samples of this study predate the infection). Cell type and time point are not known.

This clonotype has a handful of counts. The V and J genes are TRBV4-3 and TRBJ2-7; D may be TRBD2 (7 bases). V was clipped by 0 bases and J by 7 bases, with 19 bases between them. The CDR3 has 16 amino acids. Germline V gene data show CDR1 as LGHNA and CDR2 as YSLEER. In nucleotides, the CDR3 is TGCGCCAGCAGCCAAGATATTGCGGGGGCCGAGATTGAGCAGTACTTC. Protein sequence: CASSQDIAGAEIEQYF.

This clonotype showed up many times. V usage is TRBV9 and J usage is TRBJ2-3; D is ambiguous. Germline values: CDR1 SGDLS, CDR2 YYNGEE. The CDR3 sequence is 19 residues long. V was trimmed by 4 bases and J by 2 bases, leaving 26 bases between them. The CDR3 here is CASSPSPIPLGAPTDTQYF. CDR3 sequence (DNA): TGTGCCAGCAGCCCCAGTCCCATACCCCTCGGTGCGCCCACAGATACGCAGTATTTT.

In this sample, this clonotype turned up many times. This chain uses TRBV7-8 with TRBJ1-4; D remains ambiguous. This CDR3 contains 14 residues. V was pared by 2 bases and J by 5 bases, with 9 bases between. CDR1 SGHVS and CDR2 FQNEAQ come from the germline V gene. CDR3 in DNA: TGTGCCAGCAGCTTACATCCTCTCAATGAAAAACTGTTTTTT. Protein: CASSLHPLNEKLFF. The complete variable domain, with remaining parts taken from reference TRBV7-8 and TRBJ1-4, reads GAGVSQSPRYKVAKRGQDVALRCDPISGHVSLFWYQQALGQGPEFLTYFQNEAQLDKSGLPSDRFFAERPEGSVSTLKIQRTQQEDSAVYLCASSLHPLNEKLFFGSGTQLSVL.

V gene TRBV28 combines with J gene TRBJ1-2; D not certain. V was clipped by 3 bases and J by 8 bases, with 10 bases between them. This CDR3 is built from 12 residues. The V gene's germline CDR1 is MDHEN and CDR2 SYDVKM. The CDR3 loop reads CASSFFFGGYTF. The DNA of the CDR3 is TGTGCCAGCAGTTTCTTTTTTGGGGGCTACACCTTC.

The V call is TRBV5-6, the J call TRBJ2-5; TRBD2 aligns across 13 bases. The CDR3 covers 17 residues. V dropped 3 bases and J dropped 4; count of bases not matched to a gene: 9. Per germline, CDR1 SGHDT and CDR2 YYEEEE. CDR3 DNA: TGTGCCAGCAGCTCCGGGACTAGCGGGGTCTCCGTAGAGACCCAGTACTTC. It encodes CASSSGTSGVSVETQYF.

This clonotype came up many times. This sequence joins TRBV10-3 and TRBJ2-1; TRBD1 matches 11 bases. The V and J ends lost 3 bases and 8 bases, in that order; junction bases with no gene match: 9. Germline lookup yields CDR1 ENHRY and CDR2 SYGVKD. The CDR3 is 16 residues long. In DNA form, the CDR3 reads TGTGCCATCAGTGATTCTGGACAGGGGGCTTGGGATGAGCAGTTCTTC. Residues: CAISDSGQGAWDEQFF.

J is TRBJ1-6 and V is TRBV6-2 or TRBV6-3, with D unclear. The CDR3 extends over 15 amino acids. Germline CDR1 reads MNHEY; CDR2 reads SVGEGT. Trimming shortened V by 2 bases and J by 8 bases, and 13 bases separated the two germline ends. The CDR3 coding sequence is TGTGCCAGCAGTTACGACGGACTCTACGATTCACCCCTCCACTTT. Translating gives CASSYDGLYDSPLHF.

The chain has TRBV3-1 and TRBJ2-3; D perhaps matches TRBD2 (6 bases). The germline gives CDR1 LGHDT, CDR2 YNNKEL (reference sequence). V lost 6 bases and J lost 3, with 10 bases in between. The CDR3 spans 13 residues. The CDR3: CASRGGGTDTQYF. Here the CDR3 DNA reads TGTGCCAGCAGGGGAGGAGGAACAGATACGCAGTATTTT.

The V call is TRBV5-1, the J call TRBJ2-3; 11 bases are shared with TRBD2. V shed 1 base, J shed 4 bases, and the junction held 8 bases outside the gene matches. The CDR3 sequence is 17 residues long. CDR1 and CDR2 (germline): SGHRS, YFSETQ. DNA of the CDR3: TGCGCCAGCAGCTTGCCTAGACTAGCGGGGCAAGCAGATACGCAGTATTTT. The encoded protein is CASSLPRLAGQADTQYF.

The V call is TRBV12-5, the J call TRBJ1-1, with a possible D match to TRBD1 (5 bases). The germline gives CDR1 LGHNT, CDR2 FRNRAP. This CDR3 comprises 14 residues. The V end lost 5 bases, the J end lost 1 base, and 11 bases lay between the germline ends. The CDR3 loop is CASGPPGQNTEAFF. CDR3 bases: TGTGCTAGTGGTCCCCCGGGGCAGAACACTGAAGCTTTCTTT.